A single T cell receptor (beta chain) is shown here with its context. This clonotype appeared a single time. Which antigen it targets is not known. The sample holds no much larger clone one base away, and base qualities are not on file. One read provides weak support. These data belong to a study of Graves' ophthalmopathy and Graves' hyperthyroidism (dated by TCRdb to the late 2010s). Study-wide context: Peripheral blood was collected at initial diagnosis, before any treatment. TCR beta repertoire signatures were used to distinguish Graves' ophthalmopathy from Graves' hyperthyroidism and to predict progression to ophthalmopathy. In total, 135 blood samples were TCR-sequenced: some 40 ophthalmopathy, around 75 hyperthyroidism and roughly 17 hyperthyroidism-to-ophthalmopathy patients. To explore V-J signatures that distinguish ophthalmopathy from hyperthyroidism, a discovery set of 100 patients was enrolled, made up of around 44 with ophthalmopathy and some 58 with stable hyperthyroidism. For independent validation, a separate cohort was made up of 18 hyperthyroidism patients plus 17 patients who later progressed from hyperthyroidism to ophthalmopathy. In six or seven hyperthyroidism patients, the T-cell repertoires found in thyroid tissue were compared with those found in blood. Following sample collection, hyperthyroidism patients were given methimazole at a starting dose of 30 mg daily, and ophthalmopathy patients were given high-dose intravenous methylprednisolone. The paper's findings and limits, for the study overall: No statistical method was used to predetermine the sample size, and group allocation was not hidden from the investigators. Most expanded thyroid clonotypes with a frequency above 0.001 also appeared in blood, which suggests that blood repertoires may reflect the immune response in the thyroid. In validation, the model predicted ophthalmopathy progression with about 70% sensitivity and around 72% specificity; 12 predicted patients were CT-confirmed with GO in a median of approximately six months. Ophthalmopathy was separated from stable hyperthyroidism by the 13-signature model with around 88% sensitivity and roughly 83% specificity in cross-validation and with 80%/75% in the test set.

For repertoire sequencing, the TCR beta CDR3 regions were amplified from RNA transcripts. HTBI primers and the Qiagen OneStep RT-PCR kit were used in a first-round RT-PCR, which was followed by a second-round multiplex PCR, size selection and purification. Sequencing of the libraries was carried out on an Illumina HiSeq2000 in paired-end mode with 100 bp reads. Per the source publication's procedure: SOAPnuke was used for read processing, and reads with adapters, uncalled bases, a mean Phred below 15, or no exact constant-primer or identifier match were discarded. COPE v1.2.5 was used to merge the high-quality paired reads. Each unique nucleotide sequence was defined as a clonotype, and clonotypes were aligned to IMGT TRB V, D and J references with MiTCR v1.1. Analysis was restricted to V-J combinations with a frequency above 0.0001, which covered 98% to 99.2% of repertoires. For each V-J combination, a TCR clonal expansion and chaos score was defined as F50 clonal expansion divided by the chaos observed in the TCRdist matrix. Features were reduced by Welch's t-statistics and random forest to around 14 V-J combinations, which fed a naive Bayes classifier. The similarity between thyroid and blood repertoires was quantified using the Morisita-Horn index. The public reads were quality trimmed at Q25 with fastp and then assembled into clones with MiXCR by TCRdb, keeping productive beta chains. For every CDR3 protein sequence, its rows merge into one entry that carries the most common genes and DNA. The V and J calls shown here were made by TCRdb, not taken from the authors' results. A total of tens of thousands of distinct CDR3 sequences appear in this sample, roughly 46% of them only once. The top ten hold over 4% of the sample.

A distance of 15 bases separates the germline ends of V and J, which lose 10 bases and 8 bases respectively. The germline V gene (reference sequence) yields LNHDA for CDR1 and SQIVND for CDR2. From the cysteine through the phenylalanine, the CDR3 covers 12 amino acids. Only the CDR3 part of the read is kept: 36 bases, read in frame from the first base. Ophthalmopathy patients had moderately to severely active disease, Clinical Activity Score of at least 3, NOSPECS grade of at least 4, and disease duration under 3 months. Anyone with other autoimmune diseases, uncontrolled infections, pregnancy or lactation was excluded from the study. Diagnosis relied on clinical symptoms, serum thyroxine, TRAb, thyroid ultrasound and orbital computed tomography. Using Ficoll-Paque density gradient centrifugation, PBMCs were isolated from over 8.5 ml of fresh peripheral blood. Total RNA was extracted using Trizol reagent, and RNA quality was checked on an Agilent 2100 Bioanalyzer.

This receptor was taken from an adult woman with Graves' ophthalmopathy. Sequencing was carried out using peripheral blood. Recombination connected TRBV19 to TRBJ1-3, with TRBD1 tentatively as D gene (6 bases match). The CDR3 region has the sequence CAINNGGHTIYF. In nucleotide form, the sequence is TGTGCCATCAATAATGGGGGCCACACCATATATTTT.